The rows below give T cell receptor beta chains drawn from one sample of a study of post-analysis software for immune sequencing data. Using its own MiXCR run on the PCR reads, TCRdb lists one record per CDR3 protein. The table includes approximately 730,000 distinct CDR3 sequences, 25% to 30% detected once. Sequencing was carried out using blood. These receptor sequences come from a girl aged 5-17 years with multiple sclerosis. Each CDR3 is given with its conserved first and last residue. D genes are given only for firm matches. The size entry is marked missing in some rows and otherwise reads once, few, many or a size class.

cdr3_aa	cdr3_nt	clone_size	d_call	v_call	j_call
CASSRRPGTSVKNEQFF	TGTGCCAGCAGCCGAAGGCCCGGGACTAGCGTGAAGAATGAGCAGTTCTTC	.	TRBD2	TRBV5-6	TRBJ2-1
CASSLAQVGYVEQYF	TGCGCCAGCAGCTTGGCACAGGTGGGCTACGTCGAGCAGTACTTC	few	.	TRBV5-1	TRBJ2-7
CASSKLDRGNEKLFF	TGTGCCAGCAGCAAACTCGACAGGGGTAATGAAAAACTGTTTTTT	.	TRBD1	TRBV7-9	TRBJ1-4
CSARQDRTLGYTF	TGCAGTGCTAGACAGGACAGGACTCTTGGCTACACCTTC	.	TRBD1	TRBV20-1	TRBJ1-2
CSVKQGTEQFF	TGCAGCGTGAAACAGGGGACTGAGCAGTTCTTC	few	TRBD1	TRBV29-1	TRBJ2-1
CAIRGRERGGTDTQYF	TGTGCCATCAGGGGGAGGGAGAGAGGAGGAACAGATACGCAGTATTTT	.	TRBD2	TRBV10-3	TRBJ2-3
CASSLLVTGGTDTQYF	TGTGCCAGCAGTTTATTGGTGACAGGGGGCACAGATACGCAGTATTTT	many	TRBD1	TRBV27	TRBJ2-3
CATSGTGGSTDTQYF	TGTGCCACCAGTGGGACAGGGGGTAGCACAGATACGCAGTATTTT	.	TRBD1	TRBV24-1	TRBJ2-3
CASKGRGPGEETQYF	TGTGCCAGCAAAGGGCGGGGGCCAGGGGAAGAGACCCAGTACTTC	.	.	TRBV13	TRBJ2-5
CASSLGLAAGYGEQYF	TGCGCCAGCAGCTTAGGACTAGCGGCCGGCTACGGCGAGCAGTACTTC	few	TRBD2	TRBV5-1	TRBJ2-7
CASESESSYEQYF	TGTGCCAGTGAGTCGGAGAGCTCCTACGAGCAGTACTTC	.	.	TRBV7-9	TRBJ2-7
CASSPPIGGSGYTF	TGTGCCAGCTCACCACCGATCGGGGGCAGTGGCTACACCTTC	.	.	TRBV18	TRBJ1-2
CASSFRGQGTDTQYF	TGTGCCAGCAGCTTCAGGGGACAGGGCACAGATACGCAGTATTTT	.	TRBD1	TRBV7-2	TRBJ2-3
CASSLDIAGVLINTGELFF	TGCGCCAGCAGCTTGGATATAGCGGGGGTCTTAATAAACACCGGGGAGCTGTTTTTT	.	TRBD2	TRBV5-1	TRBJ2-2